The entry below gives a single T cell receptor (beta chain) sequence along with its context. Per the study methods: It was from reference gene primer amplification that nucleated cell counts were estimated. This table comes from immunoSEQ multiplex PCR, and its TCRdb copy is limited to in-frame clones, with some not included. V, J and clone size derive from that table, while D and trimming were established from the DNA sequence. The sample has approximately 50,000 clones; over 75% are singletons. J lost 4 bases, V lost 4 bases, and 13 bases had no gene match. Germline CDR1 and CDR2: MNHEY and SMNVEV (reference sequence). This CDR3 comprises 16 residues. This specimen comes from a study of blood T cell repertoires in COVID-19. Study context: COVID-19 samples collected from the United States, Italy and Spain covered acute and convalescent phases. T cells, B-cell-depleted T cells, or PBMCs provided the cDNA or gDNA that served as material.

Sequencing used peripheral blood. This TCR was recovered from a human donor in a cohort sampled during active COVID-19. This sequence joins TRBV27 and TRBJ2-7; TRBD1 matches at 7 bases. The CDR3, as DNA: TGTGCCAGCAGTTCAAACCCTGGACAGGTTATGTACGAGCAGTACTTC. Translated: CASSSNPGQVMYEQYF.